The 20 T cell receptor beta chains reported below all come from one sample, sequenced in a study of cytomegalovirus exposure and HLA in healthy donors. The PCR was carried out with 60 Vbeta primers and 13 Jbeta primers. Some clones are missing from TCRdb's copy, which holds only in-frame ones; the method was immunoSEQ multiplex PCR. The sample consists of some 120,000 clones, more than 75% of them appearing once. Sample: PBMCs. The receptors were gathered from a woman aged 55-70 years in good health and CMV-seropositive.

V gene TRBV19 combines with J gene TRBJ2-5; 12 nucleotides line up with TRBD1. CDR3 length: 18 residues. From germline, CDR1 is LNHDA and CDR2 SQIVND (reference sequence). V was pared by 5 bases and J by 2 bases, with 12 bases of the junction left unmatched. The DNA of the CDR3 is TGTGCCAGTAGTGTCTCCGGGACAGGGGGCGCCGGGCAAGAGACCCAGTACTTC. Translating it yields CASSVSGTGGAGQETQYF.

The chain uses TRBV10-3 and TRBJ2-7, with D maybe TRBD2 (5 bases). Trimming left V 2 bases short and J 2 bases short, with 13 bases between. CDR3 length: 15 amino acids. The germline V gene encodes CDR1 ENHRY and CDR2 SYGVKD. The CDR3 DNA sequence: TGTGCCATCAGTGAGGTGCGGACGGGGACCTACGAGCAGTACTTC. This gives the protein CAISEVRTGTYEQYF.

V gene TRBV6-6 combines with J gene TRBJ1-1; maybe TRBD1 (6 bases). The germline V and J ends were trimmed by 6 bases and 8 bases, with 22 bases remaining between them. Germline V CDR1 and CDR2: MNHNY, SVGAGI (reference sequence). This CDR3 spans 15 amino acids. The CDR3 nucleotides read TGTGCCAGCAGCCAAGGGGGAGGGGGGGCCGGGGAAGCTTTCTTT. This encodes CASSQGGGGAGEAFF.

This chain uses TRBV6-1 with TRBJ1-1, with TRBD1 as a possible D gene (6 bases). The CDR3 is 15 residues long. Germline V gene lookup returns CDR1 MNHNS and CDR2 SASEGT. Trimming took 4 bases from V and 8 from J, leaving 20 bases between them. The CDR3 DNA is TGTGCCAGCAGTGCGGGGGGGGCTGAGGGGAAGGAAGCTTTCTTT. This sequence encodes CASSAGGAEGKEAFF.

This clone was observed a handful of times. V and J are TRBV5-4 and TRBJ2-3; maybe TRBD2 (5 bases). CDR1 and CDR2 from the germline V gene are SGHNT and YYREEE (reference sequence). Trimming cost V 1 base and J 0 bases, with 9 bases left between them. The CDR3 runs 15 residues. Here the CDR3 DNA reads TGTGCCAGCAGCTTGAGATTAGCGAGCACAGATACGCAGTATTTT. Its translation: CASSLRLASTDTQYF.

The chain links TRBV7-2 to TRBJ1-6; TRBD1 is a possible D gene (6 bases). V was shortened by 1 base and J by 9 bases, with 7 bases between the two germline ends. Looked up from germline, CDR1 is SGHTA and CDR2 is FQGNSA. The CDR3 runs to 13 residues. The CDR3: CASSLDRASPLHF. CDR3 nucleotide sequence: TGTGCCAGCAGCTTAGACAGGGCTTCACCCCTCCACTTT.

This clone was counted only a few times. This sequence joins TRBV29-1 and TRBJ2-7; 9 nucleotides line up with TRBD2. The CDR3 has 14 amino acids. Germline loops: CDR1 SQVTM, CDR2 ANQGSEA. The V and J ends lost 0 bases and 4 bases, in that order; junction bases with no gene match: 4. The CDR3 reads CSVEDPAGGYEQYF. CDR3 in DNA: TGCAGCGTTGAAGATCCAGCGGGGGGTTACGAGCAGTACTTC.

The chain links TRBV15 to TRBJ1-2, with D perhaps matching TRBD1 (6 bases). There are 14 residues in the CDR3. The V end lost 3 bases, the J end lost 7 bases, and 15 bases lay between the germline ends. Germline values: CDR1 LNHNV, CDR2 YYDKDF (reference sequence). The chain's CDR3 is CATSREGQFGGYTF. For the CDR3, the DNA is TGTGCCACCAGCAGGGAAGGACAGTTCGGTGGCTACACCTTC.

The CDR3 DNA reads as TGTGCCAGCAGGGAGTGGGTCAGGGGCCAAGAGACCCAGTACTTC. Translating gives CASREWVRGQETQYF. J is TRBJ2-5 and V is TRBV27; TRBD1 might be the D (6 bases). CDR3 length equals 15 residues. The ends were cut back, 6 bases at V and 1 base at J, with 15 bases in the middle. Per germline, CDR1 MNHEY and CDR2 SMNVEV (reference sequence).

The chain employs TRBV30 and TRBJ1-5; unclear D gene. Between the trimmed V and J ends, which lost 3 bases and 0 bases, there was a span of 6 bases. CDR1 is GTSNPN, CDR2 SVGIG, per germline (reference sequence). This CDR3 contains 13 residues. CDR3 sequence (DNA): TGTGCCTGGAGCCCCTATAGCAATCAGCCCCAGCATTTT. Its translation: CAWSPYSNQPQHF.

The CDR3 DNA sequence: TGTGCCAGCAGCCCAACTATTACTAGCACAGATACGCAGTATTTT. It codes for CASSPTITSTDTQYF. The genes are TRBV4-2 and TRBJ2-3; D is unclear. Germline CDR1 LGHNA, CDR2 YNFKEQ. The ends were cut back, 4 bases at V and 0 bases at J, with 11 bases in the middle. The CDR3 spans 15 residues.

This rearrangement joins TRBV4-2 to TRBJ2-7, with 7 bases fitting TRBD2. This CDR3 is built from 15 residues. After removal of 4 bases from V and 2 bases from J, the junction contained 8 bases not matched to a gene. CDR1 LGHNA and CDR2 YNFKEQ come from the germline V gene. Here the CDR3 reads CASSPTGGGAYEQYF. The DNA for the CDR3 is TGTGCCAGCAGCCCCACAGGTGGGGGGGCCTACGAGCAGTACTTC.

V and J are TRBV2 and TRBJ2-1; a possible D gene is TRBD2 (6 bases). CDR1 SNHLY and CDR2 FYNNEI come from the germline V gene. Between the trimmed V and J ends, which lost 0 bases and 9 bases, there was a span of 12 bases. The CDR3 is made up of 14 amino acids. CDR3 DNA sequence: TGTGCCAGCAGTGAAGCCCTAGCGCGGGGTGAGCAGTTCTTC. Protein product: CASSEALARGEQFF.

The rearrangement links TRBV6-6 to TRBJ2-7; 7 nucleotides line up with TRBD1. The length of the CDR3 is 12 residues. J was trimmed by 6 bases and V by 6 bases; bases with no gene match: 5. Germline V gene lookup returns CDR1 MNHNY and CDR2 SVGAGI (reference sequence). CDR3 amino acids: CASSPQGTEQYF. The CDR3 coding sequence is TGTGCCAGCAGCCCACAGGGGACCGAGCAGTACTTC.

The chain links TRBV9 to TRBJ2-1; 7 positions match TRBD1. This CDR3 has 14 amino acids. Germline CDR1 SGDLS, CDR2 YYNGEE. Losses at the gene ends were 2 bases for V and 6 bases for J; bases not matched to a gene: 5. The CDR3 protein is CASSVGTASNEQFF. Here the CDR3 DNA reads TGTGCCAGCAGCGTGGGGACAGCGAGCAATGAGCAGTTCTTC. The variable domain in full, with the rest retrieved from reference TRBV9 and TRBJ2-1, is DSGVTQTPKHLITATGQRVTLRCSPRSGDLSVYWYQQSLDQGLQFLIQYYNGEERAKGNILERFSAQQFPDLHSELNLSSLELGDSALYFCASSVGTASNEQFFGPGTRLTVL.

As for this clone: The junction departs from the called germline gene at one end, perhaps through a read error. Other DNA sequences within the sample encode an identical CDR3. The chain joins TRBV6-1 to TRBJ1-2, with 7 positions matching TRBD1. Per germline, CDR1 MNHNS and CDR2 SASEGT. This CDR3 comprises 13 residues. This chain's CDR3 is CASRSQGDSGYTF. DNA for the CDR3: TGTGCGAGCAGGTCCCAGGGGGATAGTGGCTACACCTTC.

The chain carries TRBV19 and TRBJ2-7, with 7 bases identical to TRBD1. With V trimmed by 5 bases and J by 3 bases, 7 bases remained unmatched. Germline CDR1 and CDR2: LNHDA and SQIVND (reference sequence). The CDR3 loop spans 14 amino acids. CDR3 in DNA: TGTGCCAGTAGTGGGAGACAGGGAGACTACGAGCAGTACTTC. Its protein is CASSGRQGDYEQYF.

The gene calls are TRBV5-8 and TRBJ2-5; TRBD1 matches at 8 bases. Germline assignment: CDR1 SGHTS and CDR2 YDEGEE. V trimming: 4 bases; J trimming: 4 bases; junction bases outside the gene matches: 6. This CDR3 region has 14 residues. The CDR3 coding sequence is TGTGCCAGCAGCGGCCCAGGGGGCGGAGAGACCCAGTACTTC. Translating it yields CASSGPGGGETQYF.

This chain uses TRBV9 with TRBJ1-5, with 8 bases fitting TRBD1. V trimming: 3 bases; J trimming: 4 bases; junction bases outside the gene matches: 3. Germline CDR1 SGDLS, CDR2 YYNGEE. The CDR3 consists of 14 residues. For the CDR3, the DNA is TGTGCCAGCAGCGCGGACAGGGAAAATCAGCCCCAGCATTTT. Its protein product is CASSADRENQPQHF.

This clone appeared a single time. V gene TRBV30 combines with J gene TRBJ1-5, with D hard to call. The ends were cut back, 2 bases at V and 0 bases at J, with 8 bases in the middle. CDR3 size: 14 residues. CDR1 is GTSNPN, CDR2 SVGIG, per germline (reference sequence). CDR3 nucleotides: TGTGCCTGGAGTCCGGTATATAGCAATCAGCCCCAGCATTTT. It yields the protein CAWSPVYSNQPQHF.